This TCR beta chain was documented in a study of radiation and T cells in renal cell carcinoma. Trimming took 3 bases from V and 6 from J, leaving 7 bases between them. The CDR3 is 12 residues long. The germline CDR1 and CDR2 sequences are SGHTA and FQGTGA. Time point indicated: blood 4 weeks post-SBRT, at nephrectomy. As for treatment: 15 Gy SBRT to primary tumor, nephrectomy 4 weeks later. Nephrectomy followed 15 Gy stereotactic body radiation by 4 weeks. Serial blood draws occurred at baseline and 2 and 4 weeks post-SBRT. The patient's renal cell carcinoma had clear cell pathology. Libraries were prepared by immunoSEQ multiplex PCR; TCRdb keeps only in-frame clonotypes and omits some of them. The sample lists about 170,000 clones, about 88% occurring once. About this clone: Its antigen is as yet unknown.

Whole-study findings and limits: Top tumor clonotypes rose in blood 2 weeks post-radiation, then contracted.

The sequence derives from a woman aged 45-59 years with renal cell carcinoma. This chain uses TRBV7-3 with TRBJ2-3; D remains ambiguous. The sample in question was blood, obtained from a patient whose treatment included radiotherapy and nephrectomy. DNA of the CDR3: TGTGCCAGCAGCTTCTCGGAGGATACGCAGTATTTT. Translating it yields CASSFSEDTQYF.